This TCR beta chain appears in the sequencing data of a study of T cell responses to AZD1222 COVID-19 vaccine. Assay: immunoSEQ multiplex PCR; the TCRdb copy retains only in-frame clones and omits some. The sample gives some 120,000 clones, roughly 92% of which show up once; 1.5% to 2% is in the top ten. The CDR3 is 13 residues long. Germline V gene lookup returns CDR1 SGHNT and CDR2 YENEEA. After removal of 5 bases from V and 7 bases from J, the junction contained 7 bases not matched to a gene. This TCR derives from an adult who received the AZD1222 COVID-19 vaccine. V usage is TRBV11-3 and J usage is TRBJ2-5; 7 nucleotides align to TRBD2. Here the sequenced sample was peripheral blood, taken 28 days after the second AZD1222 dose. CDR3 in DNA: TGTGCCAGCAGCCCGGGACTATCAGGGACCCAGTACTTC. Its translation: CASSPGLSGTQYF.